These 10 T cell receptor beta chains came from one sample sequenced in a study of identical twins. TCRdb reprocessed the 5' RACE reads with MiXCR, giving one entry per CDR3 protein. The sample consists of 500,000 or so distinct CDR3 sequences, roughly a fifth of them appearing once. Another study also made use of these data, one on T cells expressing NK-cell markers.

The sequencing input was CD4+ T cells sorted from blood. The receptor source for this set is a woman under 30 in good health.

The rearrangement links TRBV5-1 to TRBJ2-7; the match to TRBD1 covers 7 bases. Per germline, CDR1 SGHRS and CDR2 YFSETQ. V was pared by 5 bases and J by 3 bases, with 14 bases of the junction left unmatched. The CDR3 is 16 residues long. The CDR3 reads CASRDELDGTVYEQYF. As DNA, the CDR3 is TGCGCCAGCAGGGACGAGTTGGACGGGACAGTCTACGAGCAGTACTTC.

This clonotype showed up just a few times. The chain has TRBV12-3 or TRBV12-4 and TRBJ2-5, with D uncertain. Trimming cost V 7 bases and J 2 bases, with 20 bases left between them. CDR3 size: 16 residues. The CDR3 loop is CASTRRGTAEQETQYF. CDR3 bases: TGTGCCAGCACCCGTCGAGGAACGGCCGAACAAGAGACCCAGTACTTC.

There are a few counts of this clonotype. This chain joins TRBV12-3 or TRBV12-4 and TRBJ2-1; 10 nucleotides align to TRBD1. The CDR3 consists of 15 residues. J lost 3 bases, V lost 5 bases, and 4 bases had no gene match. The CDR3 spells CASSPRTGGYNEQFF. CDR3 nucleotide sequence: TGTGCCAGCAGTCCCCGGACAGGGGGCTACAATGAGCAGTTCTTC.

The CDR3 bases are TGCAGCGTCCCAGGGACAACCCGTACCCCCTATGGCTACACCTTC. Protein: CSVPGTTRTPYGYTF. V is TRBV29-1 and J is TRBJ1-2, with TRBD1 as a possible D gene (6 bases). The length of the CDR3 is 15 residues. The ends were cut back, 6 bases at V and 4 bases at J, with 21 bases in the middle. CDR1 and CDR2 from the germline V gene are SQVTM and ANQGSEA.

The CDR3 loop reads CASVRTRSYNEQFF. The CDR3 coding sequence is TGTGCCAGCGTCCGGACTAGGTCCTACAATGAGCAGTTCTTC. V and J are TRBV11-2 and TRBJ2-1, with 7 nucleotides matching TRBD2. The germline V gene has CDR1 SGHAT and CDR2 FQNNGV. This CDR3 is built from 14 residues. Losses at the gene ends were 8 bases for V and 1 base for J; bases not matched to a gene: 5.

This clonotype was observed at least ten times. This chain uses TRBV5-1 with TRBJ2-3; no definite D call. This CDR3 spans 13 amino acids. CDR1 and CDR2 from the germline V gene are SGHRS and YFSETQ. V dropped 4 bases and J dropped 2 bases, with 8 bases sitting between them. The CDR3 DNA reads TGCGCCAGCAGCGAGATACCCACAGATACGCAGTATTTT. Residues: CASSEIPTDTQYF.

The gene calls are TRBV6-2 or TRBV6-3 and TRBJ2-4, with D perhaps TRBD2 (5 bases). Between the trimmed V and J ends, which lost 5 bases and 6 bases, there was a span of 14 bases. The CDR3 totals 14 residues. Per germline, CDR1 MNHEY and CDR2 SVGEGT. The CDR3 coding sequence is TGTGCCAGCAGTGACCCCCCCAGCGGAAACATTCAGTACTTC. As protein: CASSDPPSGNIQYF.

The rearrangement joins TRBV7-2 to TRBJ2-2; no firm D call. The germline V and J ends were trimmed by 4 bases and 4 bases, with 7 bases remaining between them. The CDR3 length is 13 residues. Germline lookup yields CDR1 SGHTA and CDR2 FQGNSA. CDR3 DNA sequence: TGTGCCAGCAGCTCAGAGAGCACCGGGGAGCTGTTTTTT. Translated: CASSSESTGELFF.

This clonotype was found a few times. The gene calls are TRBV5-1 and TRBJ2-7, with D possibly matching TRBD2 (6 bases). Germline CDR1 is SGHRS and CDR2 is YFSETQ. Trimming took off 0 bases at V and 4 bases at J, with 14 bases between the two ends. This CDR3 is built from 15 residues. The CDR3: CASSLAPGVGYEQYF. In nucleotides, the CDR3 is TGCGCCAGCAGCTTGGCACCGGGAGTTGGGTACGAGCAGTACTTC. The whole variable domain, remainder taken from reference TRBV5-1 and TRBJ2-7, is KAGVTQTPRYLIKTRGQQVTLSCSPISGHRSVSWYQQTPGQGLQFLFEYFSETQRNKGNFPGRFSGRQFSNSRSEMNVSTLELGDSALYLCASSLAPGVGYEQYFGPGTRLTVT.

J is TRBJ2-1 and V is TRBV12-3 or TRBV12-4; a possible D gene is TRBD2 (6 bases). There are 15 residues in the CDR3. V dropped 6 bases and J dropped 4 bases, with 16 bases sitting between them. The CDR3 region has the DNA TGTGCCAGCAGCCGTCCGGGACTGGGATACAATGAGCAGTTCTTC. The encoded protein is CASSRPGLGYNEQFF.